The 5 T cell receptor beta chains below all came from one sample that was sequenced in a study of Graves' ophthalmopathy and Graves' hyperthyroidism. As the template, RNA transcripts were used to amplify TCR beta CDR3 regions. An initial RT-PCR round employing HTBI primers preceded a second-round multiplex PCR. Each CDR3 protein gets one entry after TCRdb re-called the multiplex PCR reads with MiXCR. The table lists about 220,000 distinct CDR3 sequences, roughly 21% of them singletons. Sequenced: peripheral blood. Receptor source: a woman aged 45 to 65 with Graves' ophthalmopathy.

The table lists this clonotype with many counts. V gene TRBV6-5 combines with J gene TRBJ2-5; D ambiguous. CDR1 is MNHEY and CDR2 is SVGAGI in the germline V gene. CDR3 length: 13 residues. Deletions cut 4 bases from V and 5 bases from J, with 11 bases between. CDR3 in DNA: TGTGCCAGCAGTTTCTCTGAAATGGAGACCCAGTACTTC. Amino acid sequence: CASSFSEMETQYF.

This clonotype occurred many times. The CDR3 is CASSETGYGYTF. CDR3 DNA sequence: TGTGCCAGCAGTGAAACGGGCTATGGCTACACCTTC. The rearrangement joins TRBV2 to TRBJ1-2; D not certain. CDR3 length equals 12 residues. Trimming removed 2 bases from V and 4 bases from J, with 5 bases in between. CDR1 is SNHLY, CDR2 FYNNEI, per germline.

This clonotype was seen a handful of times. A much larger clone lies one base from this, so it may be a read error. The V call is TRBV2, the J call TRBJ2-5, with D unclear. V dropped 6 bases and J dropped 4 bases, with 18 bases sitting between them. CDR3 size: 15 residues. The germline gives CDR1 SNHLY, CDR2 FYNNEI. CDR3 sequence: CASSQFHSGRETQYF. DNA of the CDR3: TGTGCCAGCAGCCAGTTTCACTCTGGCCGAGAGACCCAGTACTTC.

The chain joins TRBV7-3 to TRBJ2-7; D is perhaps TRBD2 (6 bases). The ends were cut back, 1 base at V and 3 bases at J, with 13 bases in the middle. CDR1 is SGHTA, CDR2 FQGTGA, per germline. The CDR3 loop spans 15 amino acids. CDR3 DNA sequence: TGTGCCAGCAGCTTAAGTCCAGGAGGGATCTACGAGCAGTACTTC. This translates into CASSLSPGGIYEQYF.

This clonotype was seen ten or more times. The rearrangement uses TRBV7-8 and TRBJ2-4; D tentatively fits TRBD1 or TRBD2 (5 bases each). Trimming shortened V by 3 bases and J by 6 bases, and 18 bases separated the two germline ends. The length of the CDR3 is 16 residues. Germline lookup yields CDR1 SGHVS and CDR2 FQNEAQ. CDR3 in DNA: TGTGCCAGCAGCTTTGGGGGAACGGGTGGGAGAAACATTCAGTACTTC. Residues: CASSFGGTGGRNIQYF.